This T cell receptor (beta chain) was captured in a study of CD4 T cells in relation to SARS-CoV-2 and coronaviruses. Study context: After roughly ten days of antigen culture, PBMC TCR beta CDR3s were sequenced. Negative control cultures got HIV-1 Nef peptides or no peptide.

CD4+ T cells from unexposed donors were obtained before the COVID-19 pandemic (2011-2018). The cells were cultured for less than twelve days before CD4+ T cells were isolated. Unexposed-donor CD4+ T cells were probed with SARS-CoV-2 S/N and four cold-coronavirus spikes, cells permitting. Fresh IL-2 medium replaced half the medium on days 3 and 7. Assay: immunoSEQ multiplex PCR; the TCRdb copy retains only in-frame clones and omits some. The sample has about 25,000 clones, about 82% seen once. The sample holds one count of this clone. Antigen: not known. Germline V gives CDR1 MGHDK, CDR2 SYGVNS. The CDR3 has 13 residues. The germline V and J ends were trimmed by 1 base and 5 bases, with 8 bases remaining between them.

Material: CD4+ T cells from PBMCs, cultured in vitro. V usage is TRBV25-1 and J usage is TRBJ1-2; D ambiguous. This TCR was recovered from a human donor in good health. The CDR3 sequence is CASSEWEGYGYTF. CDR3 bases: TGTGCCAGCAGTGAATGGGAGGGATATGGCTACACCTTC.